Listed below are T cell receptor beta chains from one sample, sequenced in a study of T cell responses to AZD1222 COVID-19 vaccine. Here immunoSEQ multiplex PCR was the method, and the copy in TCRdb shows in-frame clones only, minus some. The sample includes about 140,000 clones, roughly 90% seen only once; the top ten take 1.9%. Sequences were derived from peripheral blood, sampled on day 0 of AZD1222 vaccination. All receptors come from an adult in good health. CDR3s include the opening cysteine and the closing phenylalanine or tryptophan. A D gene is named only where the DNA matches it firmly. Clone size appears in some rows only: once, few, many, or a class for an expanded clone.

abundance: .; v_gene: TRBV28; d_gene: TRBD1; j_gene: TRBJ1-2; CDR3nt: TGTGCCAGCAGTTCTTCTAAGACAGGGGACAGGAACTATGGCTACACCTTC; CDR3aa: CASSSSKTGDRNYGYTF
abundance: .; v_gene: TRBV7-9; d_gene: TRBD1; j_gene: TRBJ1-5; CDR3nt: TGTGCCAGCAGCTTAGCGCTCGGACAGGGTACTCAGCCCCAGCATTTT; CDR3aa: CASSLALGQGTQPQHF
abundance: .; v_gene: TRBV7-8; d_gene: .; j_gene: TRBJ2-6; CDR3nt: TGTGCCAGCACCCACTCTGGATCTGGGGCCAACGTCCTGACTTTC; CDR3aa: CASTHSGSGANVLTF
abundance: once; v_gene: TRBV19; d_gene: TRBD1; j_gene: TRBJ2-7; CDR3nt: TGTGCCAGTAGTGCCGGGACAGGGACCTACGAGCAGTACTTC; CDR3aa: CASSAGTGTYEQYF
abundance: once; v_gene: TRBV7-6; d_gene: .; j_gene: TRBJ1-6; CDR3nt: TGTGCCAGCAGCTTAGTGCTGGAGGGGCTAAATAATTCACCCCTCCACTTT; CDR3aa: CASSLVLEGLNNSPLHF
abundance: .; v_gene: TRBV6-5; d_gene: .; j_gene: TRBJ1-2; CDR3nt: TGTGCCAGCAGCCCCTCGTGGGGGGGCTATGGCTACACCTTC; CDR3aa: CASSPSWGGYGYTF
abundance: .; v_gene: TRBV9; d_gene: TRBD2; j_gene: TRBJ2-7; CDR3nt: TGTGCCAGCAGCGCCACTAGCGGAGACTACGAGCAGTACTTC; CDR3aa: CASSATSGDYEQYF
abundance: once; v_gene: TRBV7-2; d_gene: TRBD1; j_gene: TRBJ2-7; CDR3nt: TGTGCCAGCAGCTTAACACAGGGGGCGGAGGGCGAGCAGTACTTC; CDR3aa: CASSLTQGAEGEQYF
abundance: .; v_gene: TRBV2; d_gene: .; j_gene: TRBJ1-2; CDR3nt: TGTGCCAGCAGTGTATCGCAAGCCCGCTATGGCTACACCTTC; CDR3aa: CASSVSQARYGYTF
abundance: .; v_gene: TRBV19; d_gene: .; j_gene: TRBJ1-5; CDR3nt: TGTGCCAGTAGTATAGGTGCAGGGTTGAATAGTCAGCCCCAGCATTTT; CDR3aa: CASSIGAGLNSQPQHF
abundance: .; v_gene: TRBV19; d_gene: .; j_gene: TRBJ1-2; CDR3nt: TGTGCCAGTAGTATAGAGAGGCAGGCTCGCCGGGGCTACACCTTC; CDR3aa: CASSIERQARRGYTF
abundance: .; v_gene: TRBV7-6; d_gene: .; j_gene: TRBJ2-1; CDR3nt: TGTGCCAGCAGCCTGGGGAGCCTTAATGAGCAGTTCTTC; CDR3aa: CASSLGSLNEQFF
abundance: .; v_gene: TRBV28; d_gene: .; j_gene: TRBJ1-3; CDR3nt: TGTGCCAGCCGGCCCTGGGACAATTCTTACTCTGGAAACACCATATATTTT; CDR3aa: CASRPWDNSYSGNTIYF
abundance: .; v_gene: TRBV7-3; d_gene: .; j_gene: TRBJ2-7; CDR3nt: TGTGCCAGCAGCTTAAGAGACAGGACCCCCCGTAGCTCCTACGAGCAGTACTTC; CDR3aa: CASSLRDRTPRSSYEQYF
abundance: .; v_gene: TRBV15; d_gene: .; j_gene: TRBJ1-5; CDR3nt: TGTGCCACCAGCAGAGATTTCGGGGGCGAAGAGCCCCAGCATTTT; CDR3aa: CATSRDFGGEEPQHF
abundance: .; v_gene: TRBV6-2/TRBV6-3; d_gene: TRBD1; j_gene: TRBJ1-1; CDR3nt: TGTGCCAGCAGTTCTAGGACGGCCAGGGGGCGCTCAACTGAAGCTTTCTTT; CDR3aa: CASSSRTARGRSTEAFF
abundance: .; v_gene: TRBV19; d_gene: .; j_gene: TRBJ1-1; CDR3nt: TGTGCCAGTAGTATATCCCCAGGGTTCAGCACTGAAGCTTTCTTT; CDR3aa: CASSISPGFSTEAFF
abundance: once; v_gene: TRBV24-1; d_gene: .; j_gene: TRBJ2-5; CDR3nt: TGTGCCACCAGTGTACCGGGACGCCAAGAGACCCAGTACTTC; CDR3aa: CATSVPGRQETQYF
abundance: .; v_gene: TRBV12-3/TRBV12-4; d_gene: .; j_gene: TRBJ1-2; CDR3nt: TGTGCCAGCAGTGAGGGGGGAGTGTCTGGCTACACCTTC; CDR3aa: CASSEGGVSGYTF
abundance: .; v_gene: TRBV5-1; d_gene: .; j_gene: TRBJ1-2; CDR3nt: TGCGCCAGCAGCTTGGAGGGGGTTGGCTATGGCTACACCTTC; CDR3aa: CASSLEGVGYGYTF
abundance: few; v_gene: TRBV2; d_gene: TRBD1; j_gene: TRBJ1-2; CDR3nt: TGTGCCAGCAGTGGGGACAGGGATTACCATGGCTACACCTTC; CDR3aa: CASSGDRDYHGYTF
abundance: once; v_gene: TRBV6-5; d_gene: .; j_gene: TRBJ1-1; CDR3nt: TGTGCCAGCAGTTACTTGGGGGTCGGCATGAACACTGAAGCTTTCTTT; CDR3aa: CASSYLGVGMNTEAFF
abundance: .; v_gene: TRBV19; d_gene: .; j_gene: TRBJ1-6; CDR3nt: TGTGCCAGTAGTATAGATGGATCGGGGCAGGCGGGCCTCCACTTT; CDR3aa: CASSIDGSGQAGLHF
abundance: .; v_gene: TRBV6-4; d_gene: TRBD1; j_gene: TRBJ1-1; CDR3nt: TGTGCCAGCAGATCACAGGGGGGGAACACTGAAGCTTTCTTT; CDR3aa: CASRSQGGNTEAFF
abundance: .; v_gene: TRBV3-1/TRBV3-2; d_gene: .; j_gene: TRBJ1-1; CDR3nt: TGTGCCAGCAGCCAAGTGGGAAGGAGTAGGTCTGAAGCTTTCTTT; CDR3aa: CASSQVGRSRSEAFF
abundance: .; v_gene: TRBV4-2; d_gene: .; j_gene: TRBJ1-1; CDR3nt: TGTGCCAGCAGCCAAGACGTACTGAGGGGCACTGAAGCTTTCTTT; CDR3aa: CASSQDVLRGTEAFF
abundance: once; v_gene: TRBV9; d_gene: .; j_gene: TRBJ2-1; CDR3nt: TGTGCCAGCAGCGTAGCTGGAGGGGGTACCGATGAGCAGTTCTTC; CDR3aa: CASSVAGGGTDEQFF
abundance: .; v_gene: TRBV19; d_gene: TRBD2; j_gene: TRBJ2-4; CDR3nt: TGTGCCAGTAGTATAGATTGGAGAGCTAGCGGGGGAACCAAAAACATTCAGTACTTC; CDR3aa: CASSIDWRASGGTKNIQYF
abundance: .; v_gene: TRBV28; d_gene: .; j_gene: TRBJ1-1; CDR3nt: TGTGCCAGCAGTTTCCAAGGGCGCGGCACTGAAGCTTTCTTT; CDR3aa: CASSFQGRGTEAFF
abundance: .; v_gene: TRBV6-5; d_gene: .; j_gene: TRBJ1-1; CDR3nt: TGTGCCAGCAGTCCCGGGACCTTTTTGAACACTGAAGCTTTCTTT; CDR3aa: CASSPGTFLNTEAFF
abundance: .; v_gene: TRBV6-5; d_gene: .; j_gene: TRBJ2-1; CDR3nt: TGTGCCAGCAGGGCTCTAGCGTACAATGAGCAGTTCTTC; CDR3aa: CASRALAYNEQFF
abundance: .; v_gene: TRBV25-1; d_gene: .; j_gene: TRBJ1-2; CDR3nt: TGTGCCAGCAGTGATCGCCTCGAGGGCGGCTACACCTTC; CDR3aa: CASSDRLEGGYTF
abundance: .; v_gene: TRBV10-3; d_gene: .; j_gene: TRBJ1-5; CDR3nt: TGTGCCATCAGTGACCCTGGGCCAGAATGGCCCCAGCATTTT; CDR3aa: CAISDPGPEWPQHF
abundance: .; v_gene: TRBV5-1; d_gene: .; j_gene: TRBJ1-1; CDR3nt: TGCGCCAGCAGCTTGACAGCCGGTGGCACTGAAGCTTTCTTT; CDR3aa: CASSLTAGGTEAFF
abundance: .; v_gene: TRBV6-5; d_gene: TRBD1; j_gene: TRBJ1-2; CDR3nt: TGTGCCAGCAGCGAGGGACAGGGCGGCGGCTACACCTTC; CDR3aa: CASSEGQGGGYTF
abundance: .; v_gene: TRBV5-1; d_gene: .; j_gene: TRBJ1-1; CDR3nt: TGCGCCAGCAGCCTCTCTACTTACATGAACACTGAAGCTTTCTTT; CDR3aa: CASSLSTYMNTEAFF
abundance: .; v_gene: TRBV19; d_gene: .; j_gene: TRBJ2-7; CDR3nt: TGTGCCAGTAGTATAGATGGGCGCTACGAGCAGTACTTC; CDR3aa: CASSIDGRYEQYF
abundance: .; v_gene: TRBV29-1; d_gene: .; j_gene: TRBJ1-2; CDR3nt: TGCAGCGTACAGAGAAGCTATGGCTACACCTTC; CDR3aa: CSVQRSYGYTF
abundance: .; v_gene: TRBV5-4; d_gene: .; j_gene: TRBJ2-5; CDR3nt: TGTGCCAGCAGCGTACAGGGAGGTGCGGAGACCCAGTACTTC; CDR3aa: CASSVQGGAETQYF
abundance: .; v_gene: TRBV6-5; d_gene: TRBD1; j_gene: TRBJ1-1; CDR3nt: TGTGCCAGCGGACAGGGGGTGATCTCTGAAGCTTTCTTT; CDR3aa: CASGQGVISEAFF
abundance: .; v_gene: TRBV5-1; d_gene: .; j_gene: TRBJ2-1; CDR3nt: TGCGCCAGCAGCTTGGCCGCGGGATTCTACAATGAGCAGTTCTTC; CDR3aa: CASSLAAGFYNEQFF
abundance: once; v_gene: TRBV12-3/TRBV12-4; d_gene: .; j_gene: TRBJ1-4; CDR3nt: TGTGCCAGCAGCCACTCACAGGAAAAACTGTTTTTT; CDR3aa: CASSHSQEKLFF
abundance: .; v_gene: TRBV9; d_gene: .; j_gene: TRBJ1-2; CDR3nt: TGTGCCAGCAGCGGTACAGGGACTCATGGCTACACCTTC; CDR3aa: CASSGTGTHGYTF
abundance: .; v_gene: TRBV5-6; d_gene: .; j_gene: TRBJ2-1; CDR3nt: TGTGCCAGCAGCTTGAGGGGGTCTTCCTACAATGAGCAGTTCTTC; CDR3aa: CASSLRGSSYNEQFF
abundance: .; v_gene: TRBV28; d_gene: TRBD1; j_gene: TRBJ2-2; CDR3nt: TGTGCCAGCAGCCTCTTGCCGGGACAGGGAAACACCGGGGAGCTGTTTTTT; CDR3aa: CASSLLPGQGNTGELFF
abundance: .; v_gene: TRBV10-3; d_gene: TRBD2; j_gene: TRBJ2-3; CDR3nt: TGTGCCATCAGGCTAGCGGTCTCAGATACGCAGTATTTT; CDR3aa: CAIRLAVSDTQYF